These 4 T cell receptor beta chains originate from one sample sequenced in a study of T cell responses to AZD1222 COVID-19 vaccine. Only in-frame clones appear in the TCRdb table, and some are missing; sequencing was by immunoSEQ multiplex PCR. The repertoire has tens of thousands of clones, about 85% of them found once; the top ten carry about 22%. Source: peripheral blood, taken on day 0 of AZD1222 vaccination. The receptors were gathered from an adult in good health.

The chain is built from TRBV5-5 and TRBJ1-5, with D maybe TRBD1 (6 bases). Trimming removed 4 bases at V and 4 bases at J, with 15 bases between. The CDR3 is 15 residues long. Germline V gene sequence: CDR1 SGHKS, CDR2 YYEKEE (reference sequence). The CDR3 DNA is TGTGCCAGCAGCCCCTGGGGGCAGACTAATCAGCCCCAGCATTTT. It encodes CASSPWGQTNQPQHF. The full variable domain, in which reference TRBV5-5 and TRBJ1-5 provide the parts outside the CDR3, is DAGVTQSPTHLIKTRGQQVTLRCSPISGHKSVSWYQQVLGQGPQFIFQYYEKEERGRGNFPDRFSARQFPNYSSELNVNALLLGDSALYLCASSPWGQTNQPQHFGDGTRLSIL.

Only one count was recorded for this clone. V and J are TRBV11-3 and TRBJ1-1, with 11 bases fitting TRBD1. Germline values: CDR1 SGHNT, CDR2 YENEEA. CDR3 length: 17 residues. J lost 0 bases, V lost 5 bases, and 8 bases had no gene match. CDR3 amino acids: CASSGDRGYLMNTEAFF. CDR3 coding DNA: TGTGCCAGCAGCGGGGACAGGGGGTACCTCATGAACACTGAAGCTTTCTTT.

The J gene is TRBJ1-1, the V gene TRBV5-6; no definite D call. V was cut by 2 bases and J by 3 bases, with 11 bases left in between. CDR1 and CDR2 (germline): SGHDT, YYEEEE. This CDR3 is built from 14 residues. For the CDR3, the DNA is TGTGCCAGCAGCTTAGGGAATAGGGACACTGAAGCTTTCTTT. This translates into CASSLGNRDTEAFF.

J is TRBJ2-5 and V is TRBV27; TRBD1 matches 10 bases. This CDR3 region has 15 residues. Germline values: CDR1 MNHEY, CDR2 SMNVEV (reference sequence). V shed 5 bases and J 5 bases; nucleotides not matched to a gene: 8. CDR3 protein: CASSTATGGGETQYF. Here the CDR3 DNA reads TGTGCCAGCAGTACCGCGACAGGGGGCGGGGAGACCCAGTACTTC.